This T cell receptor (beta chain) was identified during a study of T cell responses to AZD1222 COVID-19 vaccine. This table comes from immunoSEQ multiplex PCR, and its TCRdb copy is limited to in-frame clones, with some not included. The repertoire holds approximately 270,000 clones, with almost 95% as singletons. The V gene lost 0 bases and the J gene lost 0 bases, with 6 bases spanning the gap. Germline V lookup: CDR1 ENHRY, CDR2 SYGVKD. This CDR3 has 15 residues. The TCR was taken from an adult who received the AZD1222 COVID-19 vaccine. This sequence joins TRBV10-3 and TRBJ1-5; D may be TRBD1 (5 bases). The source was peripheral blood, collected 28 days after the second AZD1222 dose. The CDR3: CAISESGVSNQPQHF. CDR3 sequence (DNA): TGTGCCATCAGTGAGTCGGGGGTTAGCAATCAGCCCCAGCATTTT.